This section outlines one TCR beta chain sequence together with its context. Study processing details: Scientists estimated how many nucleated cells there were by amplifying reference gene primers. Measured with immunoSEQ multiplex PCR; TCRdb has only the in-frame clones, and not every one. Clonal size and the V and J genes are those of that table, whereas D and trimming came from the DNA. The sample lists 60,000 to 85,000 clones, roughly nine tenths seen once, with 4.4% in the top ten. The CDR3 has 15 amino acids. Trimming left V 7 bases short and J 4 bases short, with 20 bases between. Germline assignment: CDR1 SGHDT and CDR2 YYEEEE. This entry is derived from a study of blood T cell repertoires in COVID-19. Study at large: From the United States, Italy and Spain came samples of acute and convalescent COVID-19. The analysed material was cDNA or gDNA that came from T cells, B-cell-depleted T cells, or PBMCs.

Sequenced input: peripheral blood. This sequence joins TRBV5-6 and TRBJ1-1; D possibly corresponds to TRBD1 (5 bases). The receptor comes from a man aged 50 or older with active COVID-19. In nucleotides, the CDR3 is TGTGCCAGCGCTAATAGACAGTTTTATATCACTGAAGCTTTCTTT. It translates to CASANRQFYITEAFF.